One sample yielded the 27 T cell receptor beta chains listed below, sequenced in a study of shared clonotypes between healthy human individuals. Measured with immunoSEQ multiplex PCR; TCRdb has only the in-frame clones, and not every one. The repertoire holds hundreds of thousands of clones, approximately 96% seen once, with 0.32% in the top ten. The material sequenced was memory CD8+ T cells sorted from blood. Subset given: CD45RO+ cells pooled with CCR7-negative TemRA cells. The receptors stem from a man aged 25 to 40 in good health.

The rearrangement joins TRBV6-6 to TRBJ2-7, with TRBD2 identical over 7 bases. Trimming at V came to 0 bases and at J to 1 base, leaving 3 bases not matched to a gene. The CDR3 runs to 15 residues. Germline CDR1 and CDR2: MNHNY and SVGAGI (reference sequence). This chain's CDR3 is CASSYSAGASYEQYF. The CDR3 coding sequence is TGTGCCAGCAGTTACTCCGCGGGAGCGTCCTACGAGCAGTACTTC.

The chain's CDR3 is CASSYDRASYEQYF. The CDR3 DNA follows: TGTGCCAGTAGTTACGACAGGGCTTCCTACGAGCAGTACTTC. The chain combines TRBV19 with TRBJ2-7, with 7 bases fitting TRBD1. Germline CDR1 is LNHDA and CDR2 is SQIVND (reference sequence). The CDR3 is made up of 14 amino acids. Losses at the gene ends were 5 bases for V and 1 base for J; bases not matched to a gene: 5.

This chain links TRBV6-6 with TRBJ1-5, with D hard to call. With 6 bases removed from V and 4 bases from J, the gap between germline ends came to 13 bases. Germline V gene sequence: CDR1 MNHNY, CDR2 SVGAGI (reference sequence). The CDR3 has 14 amino acids. The CDR3 is CASSPPDLNQPQHF. The CDR3 region has the DNA TGTGCCAGCAGCCCACCAGACCTAAATCAGCCCCAGCATTTT.

V and J are TRBV5-1 and TRBJ2-4; 8 bases are shared with TRBD1. This CDR3 has 17 residues. Unmatched junction bases numbered 7, after V lost 0 bases and J lost 2 bases. CDR1 SGHRS and CDR2 YFSETQ come from the germline V gene. CDR3 region: CASSLGSGGRTKNIQYF. CDR3 sequence (DNA): TGCGCCAGCAGCTTGGGATCAGGGGGCCGAACCAAAAACATTCAGTACTTC.

The CDR3 nucleotides are TGTGCCAGTCAGGACAGGGCTAATGCTGAGGACGAGCAGTACTTC. It specifies CASQDRANAEDEQYF. This chain connects TRBV28 to TRBJ2-7, with TRBD1 matching 8 bases. Germline V CDR1 and CDR2: MDHEN, SYDVKM. Trimming at V came to 9 bases and at J to 5 bases, leaving 15 bases not matched to a gene. There are 15 residues in the CDR3.

This chain connects TRBV27 to TRBJ2-3, with D hard to call. CDR3 length equals 13 residues. CDR1 and CDR2 (germline): MNHEY, SMNVEV (reference sequence). Trimming stripped 3 bases from V and 8 bases from J, with 12 bases between. The CDR3, as DNA: TGTGCCAGCAGTTTGACGCTGATAAGTACGCAGTATTTT. Residues: CASSLTLISTQYF.

This clone was observed once. The chain carries TRBV7-6 and TRBJ2-7, with TRBD2 matching over 9 bases. Per the germline V gene, CDR1 is SGHVS and CDR2 is FNYEAQ. V gave up 4 bases and J gave up 0 bases; unmatched junction bases: 4. This CDR3 region has 15 residues. The CDR3 region has the DNA TGTGCCAGCAGCTACCGTAGCGGGAGCTCCTACGAGCAGTACTTC. This translates into CASSYRSGSSYEQYF.

The chain links TRBV5-1 to TRBJ1-5; D is undetermined. Looked up from germline, CDR1 is SGHRS and CDR2 is YFSETQ. Trimming pared 0 bases from V and 4 bases from J, leaving 5 bases between. The CDR3 has 13 amino acids. The CDR3 region is CASSLDPNQPQHF. The CDR3 DNA follows: TGCGCCAGCAGCTTGGACCCGAATCAGCCCCAGCATTTT.

The chain is built from TRBV5-1 and TRBJ1-2, with D unclear. The CDR3 has 11 residues. Trimming cost V 5 bases and J 5 bases, with 7 bases left between them. CDR1 is SGHRS, CDR2 YFSETQ, per germline. The CDR3 DNA sequence: TGCGCCAGCAGGGACGCTTATGGCTACACCTTC. Protein sequence: CASRDAYGYTF.

This chain joins TRBV15 and TRBJ2-7; D is unresolved. This CDR3 region has 14 residues. Germline V gives CDR1 LNHNV, CDR2 YYDKDF (reference sequence). V gave up 5 bases and J gave up 0 bases, with 11 bases separating them. The DNA for the CDR3 is TGTGCCACCAGCCTCGGACGGAGCTCCTACGAGCAGTACTTC. The encoded protein is CATSLGRSSYEQYF.

The chain joins TRBV25-1 to TRBJ2-2, with 12 bases fitting TRBD1. The trim removed 3 bases at V and 7 bases at J, leaving 6 bases unmatched. This CDR3 has 16 residues. In germline, CDR1 is MGHDK, CDR2 SYGVNS. CDR3 region: CASSDGTGGWGGELFF. CDR3 nucleotide sequence: TGTGCCAGCAGTGATGGGACAGGGGGCTGGGGCGGGGAGCTGTTTTTT.

The sample holds a few counts of this clone. V gene TRBV6-4 combines with J gene TRBJ2-3; possibly TRBD1 for D (6 bases). Germline V lookup: CDR1 MRHNA, CDR2 SNTAGT. The length of the CDR3 is 14 residues. Trimming stripped 7 bases from V and 2 bases from J, with 13 bases between. CDR3 sequence reads: CASKRTASTDTQYF. In DNA form, the CDR3 reads TGTGCCAGCAAACGGACAGCCTCCACAGATACGCAGTATTTT.

The rearrangement joins TRBV5-1 to TRBJ2-1; 13 bases fit TRBD2. From germline, CDR1 is SGHRS and CDR2 YFSETQ. Trimming cost V 4 bases and J 8 bases; bases outside gene matches: 12. The CDR3 spans 17 residues. For the CDR3, the DNA is TGCGCCAGCAGCCAAGGACTAGCGGGAGAGGATGGGGATGAGCAGTTCTTC. It encodes CASSQGLAGEDGDEQFF.

Only one count was recorded for this clone. V usage is TRBV10-1 and J usage is TRBJ2-3, with D maybe TRBD2 (6 bases). This CDR3 is built from 16 residues. The V gene lost 5 bases and the J gene lost 4 bases, with 19 bases spanning the gap. Germline lookup yields CDR1 WNHNN and CDR2 SYGVQD (reference sequence). CDR3 residues: CASSCHLRRDADTQYF. CDR3 in DNA: TGCGCCAGCAGTTGTCACCTAAGGCGGGACGCAGATACGCAGTATTTT.

To note about this clone: The CDR3 ends on some other residue instead of the conserved phenylalanine or tryptophan, so this is likely a read error. The DNA is left out, because the CDR3 cannot be placed on it with certainty; the CDR3 is given as TCRdb lists it. The chain recombines TRBV28 with TRBJ2-7. CDR1 MDHEN and CDR2 SYDVKM come from the germline V gene. The CDR3 length is 12 residues, termini included. The CDR3 loop reads CASSSTLGRPGY.

The chain is built from TRBV2 and TRBJ1-4; D not certain. Trimming pared 0 bases from V and 5 bases from J, leaving 16 bases between. The V gene's germline CDR1 is SNHLY and CDR2 FYNNEI. The length of the CDR3 is 17 residues. CDR3 nucleotides: TGTGCCAGCAGTGAAGCGCTTCGGAGGGAAGGGAATGAAAAACTGTTTTTT. Translation gives CASSEALRREGNEKLFF. The variable domain in full, completed from reference TRBV2 and TRBJ1-4, reads EPEVTQTPSHQVTQMGQEVILRCVPISNHLYFYWYRQILGQKVEFLVSFYNNEISEKSEIFDDQFSVERPDGSNFTLKIRSTKLEDSAMYFCASSEALRREGNEKLFFGSGTQLSVL.

The chain combines TRBV5-8 with TRBJ1-5, with TRBD1 identical over 9 bases. Germline lookup yields CDR1 SGHTS and CDR2 YDEGEE. With V trimmed by 4 bases and J by 6 bases, 8 bases remained unmatched. The CDR3 totals 15 residues. In DNA form, the CDR3 reads TGTGCCAGCAGCAACGGGGACAGGGAAGGTCAGCCCCAGCATTTT. This translates into CASSNGDREGQPQHF.

The gene calls are TRBV29-1 and TRBJ2-1; D is unclear. Trimming cost V 5 bases and J 6 bases, with 8 bases left between them. Germline CDR1 SQVTM, CDR2 ANQGSEA. This CDR3 is built from 11 residues. This CDR3 reads CSVKSPNEQFF. The CDR3 DNA follows: TGCAGCGTTAAGTCCCCCAATGAGCAGTTCTTC.

This clone has only one observation. The chain combines TRBV5-8 with TRBJ2-1, with 7 positions matching TRBD1. This CDR3 is 14 amino acids long. Germline CDR1 is SGHTS and CDR2 is YDEGEE. Losses at the gene ends were 6 bases for V and 0 bases for J; bases not matched to a gene: 3. CDR3 region: CASNRDSSYNEQFF. The CDR3 DNA is TGTGCCAGCAACCGGGACAGCTCCTACAATGAGCAGTTCTTC.

The chain links TRBV5-1 to TRBJ2-7; TRBD2 aligns across 11 bases. Germline trimming cut 3 bases from V and 5 bases from J; bases unmatched to any gene: 10. The CDR3 extends over 16 amino acids. Germline assignment: CDR1 SGHRS and CDR2 YFSETQ. In DNA form, the CDR3 reads TGCGCCAGCAGCTGGGCTAGCGGGAGGTATCAGGACGAGCAGTACTTC. Protein sequence: CASSWASGRYQDEQYF.

CDR3 nucleotides: TGTGCCAGCAGCAAAGGACTAGCCCCGGGGTCAGATACGCAGTATTTT. Amino acid sequence: CASSKGLAPGSDTQYF. This chain uses TRBV7-9 with TRBJ2-3; 8 nucleotides agree with TRBD2. With 5 bases clipped from V and 4 bases from J, the junction kept 11 bases outside the gene matches. The CDR3 loop spans 16 amino acids. Germline CDR1 reads SEHNR; CDR2 reads FQNEAQ (reference sequence).

CDR3 DNA: TGTGCCAGCAGCTTAGAACAGGGGGGCACAGATACGCAGTATTTT. Its protein is CASSLEQGGTDTQYF. This chain links TRBV7-9 with TRBJ2-3; 8 bases align to TRBD1. The CDR3 has 15 amino acids. CDR1 and CDR2 from the germline V gene are SEHNR and FQNEAQ (reference sequence). Trimming took 1 base from V and 1 from J; bases not matched to a gene: 1.

This clone was counted a single time. The chain uses TRBV6-1 and TRBJ1-3; D not certain. The CDR3 loop spans 14 amino acids. Germline assignment: CDR1 MNHNS and CDR2 SASEGT. Trimming removed 4 bases at V and 0 bases at J, with 7 bases between. The CDR3 nucleotides are TGTGCCAGCAGTGCGGTGGGCTCTGGAAACACCATATATTTT. Translation gives CASSAVGSGNTIYF.

V and J are TRBV10-3 and TRBJ2-5, with 11 bases matching TRBD2. The CDR3 spans 15 residues. CDR1 ENHRY and CDR2 SYGVKD come from the germline V gene. V gave up 2 bases and J gave up 3 bases; unmatched junction bases: 2. Here the CDR3 DNA reads TGTGCCATCAGTGAGACTAGCGGGAGAAAAGAGACCCAGTACTTC. Translated: CAISETSGRKETQYF.

The V and J genes are TRBV5-4 and TRBJ2-7; 12 positions agree with TRBD2. V lost 3 bases to trimming and J lost 3 bases; unmatched junction nucleotides: 1. From germline, CDR1 is SGHNT and CDR2 YYREEE (reference sequence). The length of the CDR3 is 14 residues. The CDR3 loop is CASSSTSGSYEQYF. The CDR3 DNA follows: TGTGCCAGCAGCTCGACTAGCGGGAGCTACGAGCAGTACTTC.

CDR3 loop: CASSLVGAGTYEQYF. CDR3 DNA sequence: TGTGCCAGCAGCTTAGTCGGTGCTGGAACCTACGAGCAGTACTTC. The V call is TRBV11-2, the J call TRBJ2-7; D not resolved. Between the trimmed V and J ends, which lost 1 base and 2 bases, there was a span of 12 bases. The CDR3 covers 15 residues. The germline V gene has CDR1 SGHAT and CDR2 FQNNGV.

The table lists this clone with a few counts. In the same sample, other DNA sequences code for this CDR3. The chain joins TRBV20-1 to TRBJ2-7; no definite D call. CDR3 size: 11 residues. With 0 bases removed from V and 2 bases from J, the gap between germline ends came to 2 bases. Per the germline V gene, CDR1 is DFQATT and CDR2 is SNEGSKA (reference sequence). The CDR3 bases are TGCAGTGCTAGAGACACCTACGAGCAGTACTTC. Translation: CSARDTYEQYF.